This T cell receptor (beta chain) emerged from a study of blood T cell repertoires in COVID-19. Study-level information: T cells, B-cell-depleted T cells, or PBMCs supplied cDNA or gDNA.

This CDR3 region has 16 residues. Patients of the Seattle cohort, enrolled during active infection, were followed longitudinally. Profiling relied on immunoSEQ multiplex PCR, and the TCRdb table lists in-frame clones only, not all of them. In the table there are over 150,000 clones, 80% to 90% of which are singletons. V usage is TRBV21-1 and J usage is TRBJ1-3. TRBV21-1 is annotated as a pseudogene. The clonotype originates from a woman in her seventies with COVID-19, enrolled during active disease. The sequenced sample was peripheral blood. CDR3: CASSKLGANSGNTIYF. The CDR3, as DNA: TGTGCCAGCAGCAAACTCGGAGCGAACTCTGGAAACACCATATATTTT.